These 17 T cell receptor beta chains were sequenced from one sample in a study of T cell responses to AZD1222 COVID-19 vaccine. Data came from immunoSEQ multiplex PCR; TCRdb stores just in-frame clones and leaves some out. The table records fewer than 150,000 clones, over 85% of them present only once. The sequencing used peripheral blood, collected on day 0 of AZD1222 vaccination. These receptors were collected from an adult in good health.

The chain employs TRBV4-1 and TRBJ2-1, with 8 bases lining up with TRBD2. Looked up from germline, CDR1 is MGHRA and CDR2 is YSYEKL. This CDR3 is built from 14 residues. The V and J ends lost 3 bases and 3 bases, in that order; junction bases with no gene match: 1. DNA for the CDR3: TGCGCCAGCAGCCATGCGGGAGGCTACAATGAGCAGTTCTTC. It translates to CASSHAGGYNEQFF.

The chain couples TRBV9 to TRBJ1-5; 7 nucleotides agree with TRBD1. The length of the CDR3 is 14 residues. V shed 3 bases, J shed 6 bases, and the junction held 6 bases outside the gene matches. CDR1 is SGDLS, CDR2 YYNGEE, per germline. In DNA form, the CDR3 reads TGTGCCAGCAGCGATCTGGCAGGGGGTCAGCCCCAGCATTTT. Residues: CASSDLAGGQPQHF.

The chain carries TRBV7-2 and TRBJ2-3; 9 nucleotides line up with TRBD2. After removal of 6 bases from V and 2 bases from J, the junction contained 6 bases not matched to a gene. This CDR3 comprises 15 residues. The germline CDR1 and CDR2 sequences are SGHTA and FQGNSA. As DNA, the CDR3 is TGTGCCAGCAGTAGTAGCGGGAGCCTCACAGATACGCAGTATTTT. It yields the protein CASSSSGSLTDTQYF.

This clone occurred once. The genes are TRBV28 and TRBJ1-1; D is ambiguous. V was cut by 2 bases and J by 5 bases, with 9 bases left in between. This CDR3 has 13 amino acids. Germline lookup yields CDR1 MDHEN and CDR2 SYDVKM. The DNA of the CDR3 is TGTGCCAGCAGTTTAAGCGGCCATACTGAAGCTTTCTTT. This translates into CASSLSGHTEAFF.

V is TRBV27 and J is TRBJ1-6; TRBD1 aligns across 9 bases. This CDR3 region has 17 residues. Germline assignment: CDR1 MNHEY and CDR2 SMNVEV (reference sequence). V was clipped by 6 bases and J by 0 bases; unmatched bases: 6. CDR3 region: CASRPTGGFSYNSPLHF. The CDR3 bases are TGTGCCAGCAGGCCGACAGGGGGGTTCTCCTATAATTCACCCCTCCACTTT.

J is TRBJ2-4 and V is TRBV7-9; tentatively, D is TRBD1 (5 bases). Germline V lookup: CDR1 SEHNR, CDR2 FQNEAQ (reference sequence). V lost 5 bases and J lost 0, with 14 bases in between. The CDR3 has 16 amino acids. The CDR3 coding sequence is TGTGCCAGCAGCCCACAAGGACACTTAGCCAAAAACATTCAGTACTTC. Translation: CASSPQGHLAKNIQYF.

The CDR3 sequence: CASSPWSGSGDNEQFF. The DNA of the CDR3 is TGTGCCAGCAGTCCCTGGAGCGGGAGTGGGGACAATGAGCAGTTCTTC. This sequence joins TRBV27 and TRBJ2-1; 8 bases fit TRBD2. The J segment lost 5 bases and the V segment lost 5 bases, leaving 11 bases of the junction unmatched. There are 16 residues in the CDR3. From germline, CDR1 is MNHEY and CDR2 SMNVEV (reference sequence).

The rearrangement uses TRBV28 and TRBJ2-3, with D perhaps being TRBD1 or TRBD2 (5 bases each). V was trimmed by 3 bases and J by 8 bases, leaving 15 bases between them. CDR3 length: 14 residues. Germline loops: CDR1 MDHEN, CDR2 SYDVKM. The CDR3 loop is CASSFPSGPLTQYF. CDR3 bases: TGTGCCAGCAGTTTTCCGTCGGGGCCTCTTACGCAGTATTTT.

The V call is TRBV19, the J call TRBJ2-3, with 10 bases that match TRBD1. There are 14 residues in the CDR3. Looked up from germline, CDR1 is LNHDA and CDR2 is SQIVND (reference sequence). With V trimmed by 6 bases and J by 6 bases, 6 bases remained unmatched. For the CDR3, the DNA is TGTGCCAGTAGCGTGGGGACAGGGGCCGATACGCAGTATTTT. Its protein product is CASSVGTGADTQYF.

The genes are TRBV2 and TRBJ2-7; no clear D. Trimming shortened V by 8 bases and J by 7 bases, and 12 bases separated the two germline ends. The CDR3 extends over 11 amino acids. The germline V gene encodes CDR1 SNHLY and CDR2 FYNNEI. CDR3 bases: TGTGCCAGCGCGTGGGCCGGGGAGCAGTACTTC. It codes for CASAWAGEQYF.

The V gene is TRBV15, the J gene TRBJ2-1; 10 bases are a match to TRBD2. Germline V gene data show CDR1 as LNHNV and CDR2 as YYDKDF (reference sequence). The CDR3 is 15 amino acids. The trim removed 0 bases at V and 9 bases at J, leaving 5 bases unmatched. CDR3 sequence (DNA): TGTGCCACCAGCAGAGATGGGCTAGCGGGAGTTGAGCAGTTCTTC. Translated: CATSRDGLAGVEQFF. The full variable domain, with the rest looked up from reference TRBV15 and TRBJ2-1, is DAMVIQNPRYQVTQFGKPVTLSCSQTLNHNVMYWYQQKSSQAPKLLFHYYDKDFNNEADTPDNFQSRRPNTSFCFLDIRSPGLGDTAMYLCATSRDGLAGVEQFFGPGTRLTVL.

This clone was found once. This chain links TRBV29-1 with TRBJ1-1; no clear D. This CDR3 is 12 amino acids long. Germline lookup yields CDR1 SQVTM and CDR2 ANQGSEA. With 2 bases removed from V and 1 base from J, the gap between germline ends came to 5 bases. CDR3 nucleotide sequence: TGCAGCGTTGAACCGGCGAACACTGAAGCTTTCTTT. Translated, it gives CSVEPANTEAFF.

The chain uses TRBV28 and TRBJ1-4, with TRBD1 as a possible D gene (6 bases). The CDR3 sequence is 18 residues long. Trimming took off 5 bases at V and 3 bases at J, with 22 bases between the two ends. Germline CDR1 MDHEN, CDR2 SYDVKM. The CDR3 bases are TGTGCCAGCAGTCTTCCCGGGACATACTTTAAGTCTAATGAAAAACTGTTTTTT. Its translation is CASSLPGTYFKSNEKLFF. The full variable domain, in which reference TRBV28 and TRBJ1-4 provide the parts outside the CDR3, is DVKVTQSSRYLVKRTGEKVFLECVQDMDHENMFWYRQDPGLGLRLIYFSYDVKMKEKGDIPEGYSVSREKKERFSLILESASTNQTSMYLCASSLPGTYFKSNEKLFFGSGTQLSVL.

The chain couples TRBV28 to TRBJ1-1; D remains unclear. V was pared by 4 bases and J by 8 bases, with 8 bases between. The CDR3 runs 11 residues. Per the germline V gene, CDR1 is MDHEN and CDR2 is SYDVKM. The CDR3 DNA is TGTGCCAGCAGTTCCCACGGAGAAGCTTTCTTT. It yields the protein CASSSHGEAFF.

The genes are TRBV4-2 and TRBJ2-1; TRBD2 is a possible D gene (5 bases). Germline CDR1 is LGHNA and CDR2 is YNFKEQ. The V end lost 2 bases, the J end lost 8 bases, and 22 bases lay between the germline ends. The CDR3 runs to 17 residues. CDR3 loop: CASSQKPQAGAADEQFF. The CDR3 coding sequence is TGTGCCAGCAGCCAAAAACCCCAGGCTGGCGCAGCGGATGAGCAGTTCTTC.

This sequence joins TRBV7-8 and TRBJ2-1; 9 bases line up with TRBD2. Germline V gene lookup returns CDR1 SGHVS and CDR2 FQNEAQ. The CDR3 is made up of 14 amino acids. V lost 7 bases, J lost 5 bases, and 6 bases stayed unmatched. The CDR3 loop is CASTGLAIDNEQFF. CDR3 nucleotide sequence: TGTGCCAGCACCGGACTAGCGATTGACAATGAGCAGTTCTTC. Complete variable domain (other parts from reference TRBV7-8 and TRBJ2-1): GAGVSQSPRYKVAKRGQDVALRCDPISGHVSLFWYQQALGQGPEFLTYFQNEAQLDKSGLPSDRFFAERPEGSVSTLKIQRTQQEDSAVYLCASTGLAIDNEQFFGPGTRLTVL.

The chain joins TRBV7-3 to TRBJ2-2, with 11 positions matching TRBD2. Germline trimming cut 5 bases from V and 6 bases from J; bases unmatched to any gene: 11. The CDR3 totals 17 residues. The germline V gene encodes CDR1 SGHTA and CDR2 FQGTGA. CDR3 DNA: TGTGCCAGCAGCCCCAGGGCAATAGCGGGAGGGGCCGGGGAGCTGTTTTTT. Translated: CASSPRAIAGGAGELFF.